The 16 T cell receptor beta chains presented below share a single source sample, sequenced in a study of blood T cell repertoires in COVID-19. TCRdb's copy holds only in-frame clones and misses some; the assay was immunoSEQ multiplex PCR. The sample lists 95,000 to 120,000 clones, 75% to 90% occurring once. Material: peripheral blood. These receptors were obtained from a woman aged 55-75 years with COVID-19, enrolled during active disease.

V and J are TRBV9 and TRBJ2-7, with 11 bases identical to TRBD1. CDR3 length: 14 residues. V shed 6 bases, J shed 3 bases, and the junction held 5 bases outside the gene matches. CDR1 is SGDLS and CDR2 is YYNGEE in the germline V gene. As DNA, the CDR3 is TGTGCCAGCAATCCGGGACAGGGGGACTACGAGCAGTACTTC. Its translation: CASNPGQGDYEQYF. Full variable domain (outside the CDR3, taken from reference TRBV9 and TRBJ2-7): DSGVTQTPKHLITATGQRVTLRCSPRSGDLSVYWYQQSLDQGLQFLIQYYNGEERAKGNILERFSAQQFPDLHSELNLSSLELGDSALYFCASNPGQGDYEQYFGPGTRLTVT.

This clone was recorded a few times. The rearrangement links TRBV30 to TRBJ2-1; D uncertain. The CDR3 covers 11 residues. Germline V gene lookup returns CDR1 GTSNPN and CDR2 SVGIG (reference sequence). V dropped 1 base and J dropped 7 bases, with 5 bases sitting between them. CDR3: CAWSDRNEQFF. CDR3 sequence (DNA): TGTGCCTGGAGTGATAGAAATGAGCAGTTCTTC.

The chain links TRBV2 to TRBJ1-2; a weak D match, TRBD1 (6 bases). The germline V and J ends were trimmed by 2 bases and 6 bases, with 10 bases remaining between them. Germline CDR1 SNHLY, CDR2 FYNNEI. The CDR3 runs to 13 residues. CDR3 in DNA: TGTGCCAGCAGTGAACGCAGGGGACATGGCTACACCTTC. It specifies CASSERRGHGYTF.

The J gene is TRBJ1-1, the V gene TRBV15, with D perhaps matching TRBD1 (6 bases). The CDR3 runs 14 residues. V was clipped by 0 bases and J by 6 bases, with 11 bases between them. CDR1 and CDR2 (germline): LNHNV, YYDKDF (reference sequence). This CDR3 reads CATSRDGGHPEAFF. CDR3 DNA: TGTGCCACCAGCAGAGATGGGGGACACCCTGAAGCTTTCTTT.

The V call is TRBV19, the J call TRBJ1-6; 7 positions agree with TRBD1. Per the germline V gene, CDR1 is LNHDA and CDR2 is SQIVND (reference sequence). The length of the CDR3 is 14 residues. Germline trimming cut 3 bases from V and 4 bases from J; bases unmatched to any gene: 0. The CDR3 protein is CASSMGQYNSPLHF. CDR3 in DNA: TGTGCCAGTAGTATGGGACAGTATAATTCACCCCTCCACTTT.

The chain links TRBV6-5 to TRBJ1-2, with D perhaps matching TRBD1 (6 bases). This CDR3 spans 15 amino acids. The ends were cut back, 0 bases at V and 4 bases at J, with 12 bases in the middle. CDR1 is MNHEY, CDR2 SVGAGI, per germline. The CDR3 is CASSYSGGAGYGYTF. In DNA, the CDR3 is TGTGCCAGCAGTTACTCGGGGGGGGCGGGCTATGGCTACACCTTC.

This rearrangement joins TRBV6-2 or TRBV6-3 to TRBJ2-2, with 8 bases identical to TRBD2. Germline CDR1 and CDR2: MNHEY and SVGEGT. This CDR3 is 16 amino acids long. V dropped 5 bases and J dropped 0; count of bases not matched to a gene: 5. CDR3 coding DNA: TGTGCCAGCAGTAGGAGGGGACTAGCGAACACCGGGGAGCTGTTTTTT. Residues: CASSRRGLANTGELFF.

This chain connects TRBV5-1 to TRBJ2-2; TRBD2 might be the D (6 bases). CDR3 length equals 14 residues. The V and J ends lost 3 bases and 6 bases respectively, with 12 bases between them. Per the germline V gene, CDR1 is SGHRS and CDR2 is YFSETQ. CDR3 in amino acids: CASSSPGESGELFF. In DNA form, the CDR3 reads TGCGCCAGCAGCTCCCCGGGGGAGTCCGGGGAGCTGTTTTTT.

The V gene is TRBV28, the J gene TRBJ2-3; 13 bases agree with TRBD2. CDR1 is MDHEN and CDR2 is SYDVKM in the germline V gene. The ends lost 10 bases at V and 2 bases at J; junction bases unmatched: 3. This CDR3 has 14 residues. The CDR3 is CAILAGGLTDTQYF. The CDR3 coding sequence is TGTGCCATACTAGCGGGGGGGCTCACAGATACGCAGTATTTT.

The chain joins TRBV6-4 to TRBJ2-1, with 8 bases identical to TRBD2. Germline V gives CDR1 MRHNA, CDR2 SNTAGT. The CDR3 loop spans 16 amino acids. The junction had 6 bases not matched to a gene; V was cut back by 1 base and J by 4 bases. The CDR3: CASSDFVAGRYNEQFF. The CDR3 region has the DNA TGTGCCAGCAGTGACTTCGTAGCGGGAAGGTACAATGAGCAGTTCTTC.

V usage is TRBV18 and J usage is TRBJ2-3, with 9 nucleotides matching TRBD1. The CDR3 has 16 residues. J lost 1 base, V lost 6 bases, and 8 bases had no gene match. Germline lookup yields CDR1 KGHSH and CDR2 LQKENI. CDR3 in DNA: TGTGCCAGCTCTCTCACAGGGGGCGGTGGCACAGATACGCAGTATTTT. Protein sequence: CASSLTGGGGTDTQYF.

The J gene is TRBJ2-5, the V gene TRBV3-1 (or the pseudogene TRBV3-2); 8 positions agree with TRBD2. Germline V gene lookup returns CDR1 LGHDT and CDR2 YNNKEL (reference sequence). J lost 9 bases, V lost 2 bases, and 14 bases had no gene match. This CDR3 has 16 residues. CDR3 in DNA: TGTGCCAGCAGCCAACCCTTGGCGGGGGGCCCCTGGGCCCAGTACTTC. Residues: CASSQPLAGGPWAQYF.

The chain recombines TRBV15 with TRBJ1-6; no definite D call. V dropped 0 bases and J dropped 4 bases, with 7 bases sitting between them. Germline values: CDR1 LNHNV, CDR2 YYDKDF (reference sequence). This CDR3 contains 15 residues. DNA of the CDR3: TGTGCCACCAGCAGAGATACCGGGTATAATTCACCCCTCCACTTT. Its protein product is CATSRDTGYNSPLHF. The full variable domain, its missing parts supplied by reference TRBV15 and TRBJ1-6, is DAMVIQNPRYQVTQFGKPVTLSCSQTLNHNVMYWYQQKSSQAPKLLFHYYDKDFNNEADTPDNFQSRRPNTSFCFLDIRSPGLGDTAMYLCATSRDTGYNSPLHFGNGTRLTVT.

The CDR3 sequence is CASSYSRGPGGDTQYF. In nucleotides, the CDR3 is TGTGCCAGCAGTTACTCGCGGGGACCGGGTGGAGATACGCAGTATTTT. The V and J genes are TRBV6-5 and TRBJ2-3; possibly TRBD2 for D (6 bases). CDR3 length: 16 residues. Germline loops: CDR1 MNHEY, CDR2 SVGAGI. Trimming removed 0 bases at V and 5 bases at J, with 15 bases between.

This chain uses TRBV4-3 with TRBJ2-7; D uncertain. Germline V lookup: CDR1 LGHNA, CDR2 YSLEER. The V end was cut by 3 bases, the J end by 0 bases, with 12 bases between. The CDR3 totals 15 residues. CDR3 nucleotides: TGCGCCAGCAGCCATACAAGACATCCCTCCTACGAGCAGTACTTC. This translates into CASSHTRHPSYEQYF.

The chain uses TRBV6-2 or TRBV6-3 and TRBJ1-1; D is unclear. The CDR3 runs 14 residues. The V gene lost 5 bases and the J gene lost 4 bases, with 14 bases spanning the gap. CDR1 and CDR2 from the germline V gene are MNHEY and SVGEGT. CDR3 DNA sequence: TGTGCCAGCAGTCTTGACTTTGGGAGCACTGAAGCTTTCTTT. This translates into CASSLDFGSTEAFF.